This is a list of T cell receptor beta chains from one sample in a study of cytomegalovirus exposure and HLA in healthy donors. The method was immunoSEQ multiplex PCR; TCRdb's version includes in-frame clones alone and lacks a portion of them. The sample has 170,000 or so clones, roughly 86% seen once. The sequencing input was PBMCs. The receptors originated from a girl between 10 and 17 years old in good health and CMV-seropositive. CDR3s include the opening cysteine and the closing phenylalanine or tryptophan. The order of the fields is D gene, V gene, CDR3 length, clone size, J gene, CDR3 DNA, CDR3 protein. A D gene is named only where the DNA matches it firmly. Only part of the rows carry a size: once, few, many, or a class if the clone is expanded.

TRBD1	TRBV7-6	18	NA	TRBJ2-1	TGTGCCAGCAGCTTAGGCCGGGACAGGTTAGGCGCCTACAATGAGCAGTTCTTC	CASSLGRDRLGAYNEQFF
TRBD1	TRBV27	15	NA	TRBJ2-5	TGTGCCAGCAGCTCCGGGACAGGGGTACAAGAGACCCAGTACTTC	CASSSGTGVQETQYF
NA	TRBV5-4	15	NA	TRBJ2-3	TGTGCCAGCAGGGAGACAGGGAGGAGGACAGATACGCAGTATTTT	CASRETGRRTDTQYF
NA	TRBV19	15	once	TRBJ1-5	TGTGCCAGTAGTAAGCAGGAATCTAGCAATCAGCCCCAGCATTTT	CASSKQESSNQPQHF
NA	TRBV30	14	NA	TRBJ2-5	TGTGCCTGGAGTCCCAAGCCTCTCCAAGAGACCCAGTACTTC	CAWSPKPLQETQYF
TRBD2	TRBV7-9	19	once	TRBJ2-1	TGTGCCAGCAGCCCACCGACAGGAATGCTAGCGGGGGGGCCGAATGAGCAGTTCTTC	CASSPPTGMLAGGPNEQFF
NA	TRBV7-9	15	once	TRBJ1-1	TGTGCCAGCAGCTTAGGGAGTGTCATGAACACTGAAGCTTTCTTT	CASSLGSVMNTEAFF
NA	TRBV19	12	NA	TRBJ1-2	TGTGCCAGTAGTATCGGGTTAAGTGGCTACACCTTC	CASSIGLSGYTF
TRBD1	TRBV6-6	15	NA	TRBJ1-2	TGTGCCAGCATAAGACAGGGTGGTTGGGACTATGGCTACACCTTC	CASIRQGGWDYGYTF
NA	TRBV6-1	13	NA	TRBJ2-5	TGTGCCAGCAGTCTGAACTCAGGGGAGACCCAGTACTTC	CASSLNSGETQYF
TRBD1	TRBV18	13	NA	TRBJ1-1	TGTGCCAGCTCAGACAGGGGAAACACTGAAGCTTTCTTT	CASSDRGNTEAFF
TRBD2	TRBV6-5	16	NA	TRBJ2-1	TGTGCCAGCAGTTACGGGTTAACTAGCGGGTACAATGAGCAGTTCTTC	CASSYGLTSGYNEQFF
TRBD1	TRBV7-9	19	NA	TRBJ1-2	TGTGCCAGCAGCATACTTCTTGGACAGGGTATTAGTTTGGACTATGGCTACACCTTC	CASSILLGQGISLDYGYTF
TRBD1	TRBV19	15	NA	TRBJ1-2	TGTGCCAGTAGTATTAGACAGGGGTTGAACTATGGCTACACCTTC	CASSIRQGLNYGYTF
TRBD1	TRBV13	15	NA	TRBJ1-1	TGTGCCAGCAGCCCGGCGGGACAGGGGATCACTGAAGCTTTCTTT	CASSPAGQGITEAFF
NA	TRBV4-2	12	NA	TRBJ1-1	TGTGCCAGCAGATTAGGGGGGGCTGAAGCTTTCTTT	CASRLGGAEAFF
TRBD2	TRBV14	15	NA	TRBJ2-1	TGTGCCAGCAGCCAAGTGACTAGCGTATACAATGAGCAGTTCTTC	CASSQVTSVYNEQFF
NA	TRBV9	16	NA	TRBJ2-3	TGTGCCAGCAGCAAACAGGATCCCCCCTCCACAGATACGCAGTATTTT	CASSKQDPPSTDTQYF
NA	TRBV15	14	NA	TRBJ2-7	TGTGCCACCAGCAGAGGGGGCGATGCCTACGAGCAGTACTTC	CATSRGGDAYEQYF
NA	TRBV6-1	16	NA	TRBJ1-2	TGTGCCAGCAGTGAAGCCCGGGAGACAACATGGTATGGCTACACCTTC	CASSEARETTWYGYTF
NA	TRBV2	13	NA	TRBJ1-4	TGTGCCAGCAGGGGCAGTTCTAATGAAAAACTGTTTTTT	CASRGSSNEKLFF
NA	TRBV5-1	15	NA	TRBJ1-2	TGCGCCAGCAGCTTGGGGGCAGCAGCTAACTATGGCTACACCTTC	CASSLGAAANYGYTF
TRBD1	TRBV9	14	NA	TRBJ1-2	TGTGCCAGCAGTGGTAAGGGGGCCCACTATGGCTACACCTTC	CASSGKGAHYGYTF
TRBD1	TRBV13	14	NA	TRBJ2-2	TGTGCCAGCAGCACGCGACAGGGGACCGGGGAGCTGTTTTTT	CASSTRQGTGELFF
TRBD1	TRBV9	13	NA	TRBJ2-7	TGTGCCAGCAGCCCGGGACAGGGAACCGAGCAGTACTTC	CASSPGQGTEQYF
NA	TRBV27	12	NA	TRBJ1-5	TGTGCCAGCTTACAGGGCCGTCAGCCCCAGCATTTT	CASLQGRQPQHF